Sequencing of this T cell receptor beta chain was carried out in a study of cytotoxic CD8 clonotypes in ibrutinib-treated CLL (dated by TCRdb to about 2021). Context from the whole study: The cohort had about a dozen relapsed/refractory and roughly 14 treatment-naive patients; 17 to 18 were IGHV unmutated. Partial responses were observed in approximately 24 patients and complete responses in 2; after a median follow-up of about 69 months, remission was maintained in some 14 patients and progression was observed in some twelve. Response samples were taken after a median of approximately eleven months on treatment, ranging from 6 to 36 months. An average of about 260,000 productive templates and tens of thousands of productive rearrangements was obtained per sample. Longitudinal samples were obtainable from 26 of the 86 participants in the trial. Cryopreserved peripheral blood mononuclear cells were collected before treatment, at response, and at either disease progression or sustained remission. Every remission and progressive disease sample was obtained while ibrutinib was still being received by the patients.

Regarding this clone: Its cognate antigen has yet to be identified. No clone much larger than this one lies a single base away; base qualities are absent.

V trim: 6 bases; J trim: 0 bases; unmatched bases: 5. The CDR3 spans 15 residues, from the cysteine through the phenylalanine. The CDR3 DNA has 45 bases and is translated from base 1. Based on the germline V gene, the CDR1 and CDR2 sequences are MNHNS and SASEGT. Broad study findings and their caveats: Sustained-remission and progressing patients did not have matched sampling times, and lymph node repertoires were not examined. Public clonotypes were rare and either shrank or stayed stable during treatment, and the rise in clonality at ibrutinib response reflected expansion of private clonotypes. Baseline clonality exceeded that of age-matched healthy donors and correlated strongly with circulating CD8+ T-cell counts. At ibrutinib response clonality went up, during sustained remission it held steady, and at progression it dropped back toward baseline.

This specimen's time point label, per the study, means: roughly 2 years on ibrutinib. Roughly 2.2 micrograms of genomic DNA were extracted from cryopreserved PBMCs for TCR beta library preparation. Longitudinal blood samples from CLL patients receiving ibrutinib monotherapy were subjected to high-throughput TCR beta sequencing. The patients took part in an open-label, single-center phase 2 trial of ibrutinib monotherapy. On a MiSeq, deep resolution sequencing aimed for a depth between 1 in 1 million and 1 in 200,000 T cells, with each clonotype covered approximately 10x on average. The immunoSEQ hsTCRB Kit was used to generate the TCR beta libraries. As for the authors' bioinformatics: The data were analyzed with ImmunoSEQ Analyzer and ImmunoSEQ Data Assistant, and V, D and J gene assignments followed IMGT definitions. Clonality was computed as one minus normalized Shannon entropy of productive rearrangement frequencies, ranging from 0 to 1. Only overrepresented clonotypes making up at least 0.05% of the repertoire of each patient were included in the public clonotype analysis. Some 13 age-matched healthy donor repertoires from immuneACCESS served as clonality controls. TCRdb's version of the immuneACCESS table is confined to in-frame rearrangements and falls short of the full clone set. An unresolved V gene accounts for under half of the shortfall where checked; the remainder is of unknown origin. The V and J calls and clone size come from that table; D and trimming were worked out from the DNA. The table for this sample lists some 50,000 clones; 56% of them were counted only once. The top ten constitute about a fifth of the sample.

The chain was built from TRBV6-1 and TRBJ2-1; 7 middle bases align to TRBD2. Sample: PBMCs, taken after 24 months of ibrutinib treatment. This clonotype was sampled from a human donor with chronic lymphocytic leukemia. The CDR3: CASRDSGGSYNEQFF. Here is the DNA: TGTGCCAGCAGGGACTCGGGGGGCTCCTACAATGAGCAGTTCTTC.